The sequence of this T cell receptor (beta chain) was determined in a study of T-cell reconstitution after alpha-beta-depleted transplantation in children. Construction of the TCRbeta library involved unique molecular identifiers. TCRdb used MiXCR to reprocess the PCR reads, holding one entry per CDR3 protein. The sample carries 240,000 or so distinct CDR3 sequences, 8.2% recorded once. Points from the study as a whole: Fresh T-cell production supplied most of the T-cell counts and diversity seen one year after transplant. Alpha-beta T cells about two months after transplant reportedly derived from several hundred expanded graft clones. Certain patients had high TCRbeta diversity at day 60, and it came from recipient T cells and thymic progenitors that survived.

Germline CDR1 reads MDHEN; CDR2 reads SYDVKM. This CDR3 comprises 15 residues. After removal of 7 bases from V and 2 bases from J, the junction contained 5 bases not matched to a gene. This clonotype occurred many times. Its specificity is not known. V is TRBV28 and J is TRBJ2-6; 7 bases match TRBD2. The source was PBMCs, mostly from graft donor cells, collected 180 days after TCRalphabeta/CD19-depleted stem cell transplant. The TCR sequence derives from a male patient between 10 and 17 years old who had a stem cell transplant for acute lymphoblastic leukemia, so the T cells may come from the graft donor. The CDR3 coding sequence is TGTGCCAGCAATCGCGGGAGCGCTGGGGCCAACGTCCTGACTTTC. Encoded protein: CASNRGSAGANVLTF.